This record concerns one T cell receptor beta chain sequence. Its antigen is not yet known. Base qualities are not recorded, but no much larger clone differs from it by a single base. The immunoSEQ hsTCRB v3.0 assay was used at survey level resolution for TRB variable region sequencing. The target sequencing depth for TRB was 40,000-50,000 T-cell genomes per sample. An Illumina MiSeq with a v3 150-cycle kit was used to sequence the pooled TRB libraries. In the authors' own workflow: Analysis of repertoires was carried out in R inside a reproducible Nextflow workflow spanning QC, data transformation and analysis. LymphoSeq2, an R package for exploring AIRR-Seq data, was used to implement custom analyses. A few samples that yielded fewer than 5000 total TRB sequences were excluded, so that fewer than 250 HIV repertoires were analyzed. Among the roughly 190 retained HIV repertoires, about 57 were collected before ART initiation and approximately 130 were collected after ART initiation. Repertoires were downsampled to 5000 TRB nucleotide sequences, and summary statistics were averaged over 100 downsampling iterations. The analysis kept only TRB sequences whose CDR3 regions were at least seven amino acids long. Two measures captured diversity: a Shannon entropy-derived clonality score and the Gini coefficient. In repertoire networks, the top 5000 CDR3 amino acid sequences were linked whenever an edit distance of one separated two sequences. For TRB CDR3 amino acid sequences, GLIPH2 was used to predict antigen specificity groups and MHC restriction. To flag known associations with CMV, EBV, HIV or tissue antigens, CDR3 amino acid sequences were compared against VDJdb and McPAS-TCR. Pre-ART, post-ART and control groups were compared with Wilcoxon signed-rank tests and Holm-Bonferroni correction. This is the immuneACCESS table as TCRdb keeps it, with only in-frame sequences that have V and J called. A part of the clones is gone; compared with another copy, unresolved V genes explain less than half, and the rest is unexplained. V and J calls and clone size come straight from that table; D and trimming were deduced from the DNA. The sample contains tens of thousands of clones, around four fifths of them found a single time. The ten largest make up about 12% of the sample.

To be included, a participant needed at least one PBMC sample from before ART initiation plus at least two post-ART samples. Treatment was received in the United States of America by all participants with HIV. Before DNA extraction, cryopreserved samples containing roughly 0.85-11 million PBMC were thawed and washed. At the time of the earliest PBMC sample, participants with HIV were aged between about 20 and 54 years. PBMC samples from each participant spanned 1-4 timepoints before ART initiation and 2-8 timepoints after ART initiation, with a median of 7 samples. For every participant, serial HIV viral load, CD4+ T-cell count, ART history and demographic data were obtained. Genomic DNA was extracted from unsorted PBMC with a Qiagen kit on a QIAcube, processed in batches of 12 samples. This record comes from a study of long-term antiretroviral therapy in people with HIV (dated by TCRdb to 2021 to 2024). Describing the broader study: Collection of the earliest samples took place about a decade ahead of the 2015 WHO recommendation for immediate ART, at a time when ART was typically delayed until CD4 counts fell. No cross-contamination during QIAcube processing was shown when test extractions of a monoclonal T-cell line were performed alongside a few dozen polyclonal samples. About a third of the roughly 30 participants with HIV were female. Whether ART initiation and durable HIV suppression were associated with changes in peripheral blood TRB repertoire composition and diversity was tested in a retrospective serial study. A total of 192 cryopreserved PBMC samples came from a few dozen adults with confirmed HIV infection and were collected serially over a mean of about six years (range 1-12).

The paper as a whole reports these results and caveats: CDR3 length ranges in HIV repertoires were narrower than in controls, and network structure suggested an antigen-experienced repertoire with only a slight naive shift after ART. ART initiation was associated with a significant increase in TRB diversity, but diversity stayed significantly below transplant donor controls even after long-term ART. Limited PBMC availability meant only the TCR beta chain was sequenced, without alpha chain pairing. Unsorted PBMC were profiled instead of sorted CD4+ and CD8+ T cells because pre-ART samples had limited cell numbers. No data were available on ART adherence, viral resistance or therapy changes, limiting inferences about post-ART repertoire changes. Expanded TRB clones identified before ART initiation dominated the repertoire at all time points, although this dominance fluctuated and declined in many PLHIV after ART. The samples span the years 2004 to 2017, and the ART regimens used may be less effective than current regimens.

V is pruned by 8 bases and J by 5 bases, leaving 3 bases of the junction without a gene match. Measured from the cysteine to the phenylalanine, the CDR3 is 12 residues long. Only the CDR3 part of the read is kept: 36 bases, read in frame from the first base. CDR1 and CDR2 were assigned from the germline V gene as MDHEN and SYDVKM. The rearranged chain carries TRBV28 and TRBJ2-7; 10 bases in the junction line up with TRBD1. The TCR was taken from a man aged 18 to 30 with HIV. Sample: unsorted PBMCs, taken 0.3 years after starting antiretroviral therapy. CDR3 protein: CASRQGAHEQYF. DNA sequence: TGTGCCAGCCGACAGGGGGCACACGAGCAGTACTTC. Joined to the reference TRBV28 and TRBJ2-7 proteins, this CDR3 gives the full variable domain: DVKVTQSSRYLVKRTGEKVFLECVQDMDHENMFWYRQDPGLGLRLIYFSYDVKMKEKGDIPEGYSVSREKKERFSLILESASTNQTSMYLCASRQGAHEQYFGPGTRLTVT.